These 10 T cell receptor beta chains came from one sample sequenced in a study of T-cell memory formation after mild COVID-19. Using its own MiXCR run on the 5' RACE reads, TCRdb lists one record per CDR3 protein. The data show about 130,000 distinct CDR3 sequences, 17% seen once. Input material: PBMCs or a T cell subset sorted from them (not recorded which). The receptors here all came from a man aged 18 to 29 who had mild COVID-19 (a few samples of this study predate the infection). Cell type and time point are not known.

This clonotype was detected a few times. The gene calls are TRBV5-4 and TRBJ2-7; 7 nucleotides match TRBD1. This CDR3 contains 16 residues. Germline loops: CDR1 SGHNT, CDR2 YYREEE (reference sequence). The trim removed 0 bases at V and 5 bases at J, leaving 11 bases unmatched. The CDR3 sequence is CASSLARDSQVNEQYF. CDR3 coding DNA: TGTGCCAGCAGCTTGGCCCGGGACAGTCAGGTTAACGAGCAGTACTTC.

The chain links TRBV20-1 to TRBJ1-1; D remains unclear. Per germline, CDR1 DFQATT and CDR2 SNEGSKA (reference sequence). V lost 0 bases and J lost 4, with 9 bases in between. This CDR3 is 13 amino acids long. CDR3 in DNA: TGCAGTGCTAGAGACCGGCAACGCACTGAAGCTTTCTTT. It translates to CSARDRQRTEAFF.

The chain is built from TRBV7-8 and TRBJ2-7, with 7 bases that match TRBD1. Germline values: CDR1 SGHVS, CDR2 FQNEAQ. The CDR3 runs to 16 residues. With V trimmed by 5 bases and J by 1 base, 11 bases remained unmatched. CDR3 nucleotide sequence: TGTGCCAGCAGCCCTCGACAGGGCAGGCGGTCCTACGAGCAGTACGTC. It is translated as CASSPRQGRRSYEQYV.

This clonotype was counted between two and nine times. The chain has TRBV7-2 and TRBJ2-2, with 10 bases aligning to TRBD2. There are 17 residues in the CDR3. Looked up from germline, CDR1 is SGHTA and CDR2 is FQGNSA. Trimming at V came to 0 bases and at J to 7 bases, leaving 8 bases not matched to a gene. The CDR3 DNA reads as TGTGCCAGCAGCTTAGCACCTGCTAGCGGGGGAGGCGGGGAGCTGTTTTTT. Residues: CASSLAPASGGGGELFF.

Here the CDR3 DNA reads TGTGCCAGCAGCTTTGCTTTCACCGGGGAGCTGTTTTTT. Its translation: CASSFAFTGELFF. This chain links TRBV7-2 with TRBJ2-2; no clear D gene. The germline V gene encodes CDR1 SGHTA and CDR2 FQGNSA. Trimming pared 3 bases from V and 4 bases from J, leaving 6 bases between. The CDR3 runs to 13 residues.

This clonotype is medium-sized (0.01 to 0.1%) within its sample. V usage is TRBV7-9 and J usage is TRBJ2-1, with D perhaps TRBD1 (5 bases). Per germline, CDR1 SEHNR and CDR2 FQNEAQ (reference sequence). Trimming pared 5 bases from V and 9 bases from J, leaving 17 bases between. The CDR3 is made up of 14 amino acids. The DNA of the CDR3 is TGTGCCAGCAGCCCAAGGGCAGGGAAGGGTGAGCAGTTCTTC. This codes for CASSPRAGKGEQFF.

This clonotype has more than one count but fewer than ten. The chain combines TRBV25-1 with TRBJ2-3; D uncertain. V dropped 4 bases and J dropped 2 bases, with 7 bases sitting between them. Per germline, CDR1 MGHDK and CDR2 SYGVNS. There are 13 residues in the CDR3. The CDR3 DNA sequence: TGTGCCAGCAGTGGTCGAAACACAGATACGCAGTATTTT. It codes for CASSGRNTDTQYF.

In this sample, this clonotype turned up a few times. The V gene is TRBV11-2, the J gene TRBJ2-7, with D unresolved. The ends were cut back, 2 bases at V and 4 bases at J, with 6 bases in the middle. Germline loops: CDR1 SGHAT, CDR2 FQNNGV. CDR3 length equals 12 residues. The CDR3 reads CASSLSWYEQYF. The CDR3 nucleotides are TGTGCCAGCAGCTTAAGCTGGTACGAGCAGTACTTC.

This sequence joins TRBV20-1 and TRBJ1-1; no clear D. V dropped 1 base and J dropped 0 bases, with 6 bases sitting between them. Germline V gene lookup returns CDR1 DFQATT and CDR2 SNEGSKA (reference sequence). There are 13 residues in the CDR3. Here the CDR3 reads CSARAWMNTEAFF. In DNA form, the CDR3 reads TGCAGTGCTAGAGCGTGGATGAACACTGAAGCTTTCTTT.

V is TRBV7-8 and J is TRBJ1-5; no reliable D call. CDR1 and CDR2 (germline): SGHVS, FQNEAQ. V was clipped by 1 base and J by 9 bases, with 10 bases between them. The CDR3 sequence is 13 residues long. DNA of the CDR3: TGTGCCAGCAGCTTAGTGCTGACGGGGCCCCAGCATTTT. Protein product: CASSLVLTGPQHF.